This record concerns one TCR beta chain sequence. The antigen is unknown. Primers used in a second PCR of about 7 to 12 cycles were a sample-barcoded 5' primer and a J-beta primer mix. Using its own MiXCR run on the 5' RACE reads, TCRdb lists one record per CDR3 protein. The repertoire has 1.8 million or so distinct CDR3 sequences, about two fifths of them found once; the top ten carry 23%. The data stem from a study of blood T cells in healthy people across ages. Isolated per sample were at least 6.5 million PBMCs. General study results and limits: Observed TCR beta diversity showed a strong correlation with the percentage of naive T cells as measured by flow cytometry.

The CDR3 is made up of 14 amino acids. The ends lost 4 bases at V and 7 bases at J; junction bases unmatched: 6. Germline V lookup: CDR1 KGHDR, CDR2 SFDVKD. This rearrangement joins TRBV24-1 to TRBJ1-2; 9 positions agree with TRBD1. The TCR originated in a human donor in good health. Material: blood. CDR3 sequence (DNA): TGTGCCACCAGTGACCCGGGACAGGGCAGTGGCTACACCTTC. This codes for CATSDPGQGSGYTF.